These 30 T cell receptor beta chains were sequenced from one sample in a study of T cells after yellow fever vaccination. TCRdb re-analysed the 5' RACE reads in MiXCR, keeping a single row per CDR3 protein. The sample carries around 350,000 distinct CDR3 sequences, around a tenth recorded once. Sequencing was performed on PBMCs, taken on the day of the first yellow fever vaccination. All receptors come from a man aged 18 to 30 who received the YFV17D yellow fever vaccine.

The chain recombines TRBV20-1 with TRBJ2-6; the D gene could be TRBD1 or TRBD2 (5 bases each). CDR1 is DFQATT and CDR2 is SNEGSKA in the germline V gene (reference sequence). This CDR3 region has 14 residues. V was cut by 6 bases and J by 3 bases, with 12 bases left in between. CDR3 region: CSADPGRGANVLTF. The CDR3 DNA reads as TGCAGTGCAGACCCGGGGCGTGGGGCCAACGTCCTGACTTTC.

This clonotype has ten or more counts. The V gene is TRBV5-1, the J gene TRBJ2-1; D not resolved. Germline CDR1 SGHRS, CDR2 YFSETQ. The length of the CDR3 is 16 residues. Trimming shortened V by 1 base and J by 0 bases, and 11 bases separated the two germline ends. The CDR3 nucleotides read TGCGCCAGCAGCTTGCGCCAGATATCCTCCTACAATGAGCAGTTCTTC. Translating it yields CASSLRQISSYNEQFF.

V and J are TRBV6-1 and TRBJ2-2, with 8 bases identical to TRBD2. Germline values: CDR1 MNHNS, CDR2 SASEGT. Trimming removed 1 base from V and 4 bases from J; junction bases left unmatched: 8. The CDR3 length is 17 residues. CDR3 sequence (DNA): TGTGCCAGCAGTGAAGGAGGGACTAGTATTGCCACCGGGGAGCTGTTTTTT. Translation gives CASSEGGTSIATGELFF.

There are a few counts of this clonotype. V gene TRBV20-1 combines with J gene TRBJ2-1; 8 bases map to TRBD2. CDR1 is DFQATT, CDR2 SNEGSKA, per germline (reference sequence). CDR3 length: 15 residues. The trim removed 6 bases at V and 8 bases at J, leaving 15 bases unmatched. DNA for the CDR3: TGCAGTGCCAAGGGGATCCGGGGGGGCTTCGATGAGCAGTTCTTC. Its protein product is CSAKGIRGGFDEQFF.

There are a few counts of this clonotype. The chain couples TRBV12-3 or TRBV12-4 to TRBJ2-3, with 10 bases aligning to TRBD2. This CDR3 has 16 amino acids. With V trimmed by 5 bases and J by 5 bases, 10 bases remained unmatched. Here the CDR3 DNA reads TGTGCCAGCAGTCTCCGGGAGCGGGGGGGTTTAGATACGCAGTATTTT. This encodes CASSLRERGGLDTQYF.

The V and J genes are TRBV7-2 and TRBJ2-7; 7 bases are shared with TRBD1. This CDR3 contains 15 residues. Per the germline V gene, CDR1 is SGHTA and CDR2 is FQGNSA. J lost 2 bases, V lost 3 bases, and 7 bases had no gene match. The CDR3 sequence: CASSFNHRGTYEQYF. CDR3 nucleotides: TGTGCCAGCAGCTTCAACCACAGGGGAACCTACGAGCAGTACTTC.

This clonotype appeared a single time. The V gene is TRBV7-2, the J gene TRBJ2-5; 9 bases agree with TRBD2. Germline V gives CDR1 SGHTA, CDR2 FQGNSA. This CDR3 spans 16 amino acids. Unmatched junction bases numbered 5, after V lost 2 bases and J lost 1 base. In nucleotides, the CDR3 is TGTGCCAGCAGCTTAACTGGCGGGGGGGGCCAAGAGACCCAGTACTTC. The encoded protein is CASSLTGGGGQETQYF.

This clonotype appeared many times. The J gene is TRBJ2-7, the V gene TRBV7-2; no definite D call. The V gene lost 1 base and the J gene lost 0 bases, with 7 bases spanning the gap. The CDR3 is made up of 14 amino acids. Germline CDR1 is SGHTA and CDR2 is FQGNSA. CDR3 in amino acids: CASSLDWDSYEQYF. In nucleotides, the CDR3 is TGTGCCAGCAGCTTAGATTGGGACTCCTACGAGCAGTACTTC.

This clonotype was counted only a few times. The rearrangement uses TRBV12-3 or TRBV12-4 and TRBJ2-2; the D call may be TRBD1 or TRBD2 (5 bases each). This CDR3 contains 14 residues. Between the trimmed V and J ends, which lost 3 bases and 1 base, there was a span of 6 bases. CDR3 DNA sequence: TGTGCCAGCAGTTTGGGGGAGAACACCGGGGAGCTGTTTTTT. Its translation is CASSLGENTGELFF.

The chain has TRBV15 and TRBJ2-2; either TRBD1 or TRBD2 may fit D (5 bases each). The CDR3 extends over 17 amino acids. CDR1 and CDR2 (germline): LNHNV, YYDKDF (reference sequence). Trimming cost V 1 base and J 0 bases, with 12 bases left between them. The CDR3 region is CATSRVWDRSNTGELFF. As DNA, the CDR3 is TGTGCCACCAGCAGAGTCTGGGACCGATCGAACACCGGGGAGCTGTTTTTT.

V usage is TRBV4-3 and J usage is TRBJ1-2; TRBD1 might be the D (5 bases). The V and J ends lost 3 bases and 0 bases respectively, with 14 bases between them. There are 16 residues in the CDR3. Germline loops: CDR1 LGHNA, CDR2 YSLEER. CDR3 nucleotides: TGCGCCAGCAGCCAGGGGGTCGGCGGGGCTAACTATGGCTACACCTTC. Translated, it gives CASSQGVGGANYGYTF.

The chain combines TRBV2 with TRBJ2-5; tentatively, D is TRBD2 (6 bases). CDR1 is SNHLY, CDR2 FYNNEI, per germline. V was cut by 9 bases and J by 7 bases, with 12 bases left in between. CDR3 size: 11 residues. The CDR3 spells CASWAEGTQYF. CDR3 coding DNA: TGTGCCAGTTGGGCGGAGGGGACCCAGTACTTC.

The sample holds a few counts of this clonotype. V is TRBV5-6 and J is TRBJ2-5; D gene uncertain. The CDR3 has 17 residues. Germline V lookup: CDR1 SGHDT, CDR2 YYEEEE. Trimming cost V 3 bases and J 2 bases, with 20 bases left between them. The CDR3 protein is CASSSRSGIFRQETQYF. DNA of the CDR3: TGTGCCAGCAGCTCCCGGTCGGGTATCTTCAGGCAAGAGACCCAGTACTTC. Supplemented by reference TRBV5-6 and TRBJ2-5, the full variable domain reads DAGVTQSPTHLIKTRGQQVTLRCSPKSGHDTVSWYQQALGQGPQFIFQYYEEEERQRGNFPDRFSGHQFPNYSSELNVNALLLGDSALYLCASSSRSGIFRQETQYFGPGTRLLVL.

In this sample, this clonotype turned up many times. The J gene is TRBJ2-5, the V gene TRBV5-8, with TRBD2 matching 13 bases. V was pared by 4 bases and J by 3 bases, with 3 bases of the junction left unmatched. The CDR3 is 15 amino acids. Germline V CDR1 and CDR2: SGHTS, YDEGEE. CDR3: CASSRGTSGEETQYF. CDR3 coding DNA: TGTGCCAGCAGCCGGGGGACTAGCGGGGAAGAGACCCAGTACTTC.

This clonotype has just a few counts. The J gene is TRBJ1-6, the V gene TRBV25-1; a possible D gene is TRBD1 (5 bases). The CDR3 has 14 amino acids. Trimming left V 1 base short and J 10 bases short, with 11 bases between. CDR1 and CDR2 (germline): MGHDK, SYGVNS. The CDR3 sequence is CASSEFGGGSPLHF. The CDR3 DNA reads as TGTGCCAGCAGTGAATTCGGGGGTGGATCACCCCTCCACTTT.

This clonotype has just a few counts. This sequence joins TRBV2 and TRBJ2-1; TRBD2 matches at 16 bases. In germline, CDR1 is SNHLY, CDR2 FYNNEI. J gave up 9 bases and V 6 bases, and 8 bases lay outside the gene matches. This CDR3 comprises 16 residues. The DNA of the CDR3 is TGTGCCAGCAGGCCCGGGACTAGCGGGGGGGCTACTGAGCAGTTCTTC. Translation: CASRPGTSGGATEQFF. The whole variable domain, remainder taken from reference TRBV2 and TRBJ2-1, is EPEVTQTPSHQVTQMGQEVILRCVPISNHLYFYWYRQILGQKVEFLVSFYNNEISEKSEIFDDQFSVERPDGSNFTLKIRSTKLEDSAMYFCASRPGTSGGATEQFFGPGTRLTVL.

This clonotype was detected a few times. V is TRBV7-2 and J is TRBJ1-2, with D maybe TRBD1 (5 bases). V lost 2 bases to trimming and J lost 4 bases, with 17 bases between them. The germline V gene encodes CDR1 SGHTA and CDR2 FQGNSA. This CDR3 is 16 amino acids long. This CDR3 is CASSLSPPDRPYGYTF. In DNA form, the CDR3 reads TGTGCCAGCAGCTTAAGCCCCCCTGACAGACCCTATGGCTACACCTTC.

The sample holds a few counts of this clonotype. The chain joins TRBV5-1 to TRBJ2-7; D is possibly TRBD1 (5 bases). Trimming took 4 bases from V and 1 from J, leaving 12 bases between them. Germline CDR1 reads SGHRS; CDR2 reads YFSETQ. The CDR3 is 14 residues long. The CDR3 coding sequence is TGCGCCAGCAGCGGGGCAGAATATTCCTACGAGCAGTACTTC. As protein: CASSGAEYSYEQYF.

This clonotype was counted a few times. CDR3 protein: CTWDRGLDTDTQYF. The CDR3 coding sequence is TGCACCTGGGACAGGGGCCTCGACACAGATACGCAGTATTTT. The J gene is TRBJ2-3, the V gene TRBV20-1; 10 nucleotides agree with TRBD1. This CDR3 has 14 amino acids. CDR1 and CDR2 from the germline V gene are DFQATT and SNEGSKA (reference sequence).

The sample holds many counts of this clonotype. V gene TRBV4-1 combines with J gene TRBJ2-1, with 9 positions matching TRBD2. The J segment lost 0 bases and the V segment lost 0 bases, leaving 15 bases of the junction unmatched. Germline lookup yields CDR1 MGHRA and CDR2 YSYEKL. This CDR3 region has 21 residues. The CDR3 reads CASSQELSEASGANSYNEQFF. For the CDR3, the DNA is TGCGCCAGCAGCCAAGAGTTGAGCGAGGCTAGCGGGGCTAACTCCTACAATGAGCAGTTCTTC.

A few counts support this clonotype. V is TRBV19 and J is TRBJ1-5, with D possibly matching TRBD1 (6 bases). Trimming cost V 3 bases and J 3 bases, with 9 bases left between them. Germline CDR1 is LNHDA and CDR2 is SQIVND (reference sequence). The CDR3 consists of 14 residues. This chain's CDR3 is CASSIQGSNQPQHF. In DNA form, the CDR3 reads TGTGCCAGTAGTATTCAGGGGTCCAATCAGCCCCAGCATTTT.

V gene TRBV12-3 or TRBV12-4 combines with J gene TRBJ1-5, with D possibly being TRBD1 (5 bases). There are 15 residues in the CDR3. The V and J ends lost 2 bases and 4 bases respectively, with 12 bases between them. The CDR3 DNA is TGTGCCAGCAGTTTAATGGGGCAGACGAATCAGCCCCAGCATTTT. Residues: CASSLMGQTNQPQHF.

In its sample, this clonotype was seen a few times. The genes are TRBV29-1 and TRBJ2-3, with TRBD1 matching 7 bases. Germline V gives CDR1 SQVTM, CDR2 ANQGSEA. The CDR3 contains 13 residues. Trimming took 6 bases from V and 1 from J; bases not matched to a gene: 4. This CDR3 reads CSVRQGGTDTQYF. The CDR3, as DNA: TGCAGCGTACGACAGGGTGGCACAGATACGCAGTATTTT.

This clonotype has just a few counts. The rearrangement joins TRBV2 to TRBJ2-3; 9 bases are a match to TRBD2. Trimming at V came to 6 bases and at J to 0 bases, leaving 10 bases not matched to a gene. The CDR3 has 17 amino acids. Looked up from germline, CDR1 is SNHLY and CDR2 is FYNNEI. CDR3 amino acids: CASRRAGGPRSTDTQYF. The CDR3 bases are TGTGCCAGCAGGCGAGCGGGGGGCCCACGAAGCACAGATACGCAGTATTTT.

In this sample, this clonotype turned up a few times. The CDR3, as DNA: TGCGCCAGCAAACAGGGGGCCTTCTCCTACGAGCAGTACTTC. It encodes CASKQGAFSYEQYF. The chain combines TRBV5-1 with TRBJ2-7, with TRBD1 identical over 9 bases. The CDR3 loop spans 14 amino acids. V was pared by 6 bases and J by 0 bases, with 4 bases of the junction left unmatched. The V gene's germline CDR1 is SGHRS and CDR2 YFSETQ.

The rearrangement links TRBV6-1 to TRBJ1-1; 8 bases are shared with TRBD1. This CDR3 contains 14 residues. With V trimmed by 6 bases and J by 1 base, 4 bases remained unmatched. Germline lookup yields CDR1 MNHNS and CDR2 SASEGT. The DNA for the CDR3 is TGTGCCAGCAGAATCGACAGGGGGAACACTGAAGCTTTCTTT. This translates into CASRIDRGNTEAFF.

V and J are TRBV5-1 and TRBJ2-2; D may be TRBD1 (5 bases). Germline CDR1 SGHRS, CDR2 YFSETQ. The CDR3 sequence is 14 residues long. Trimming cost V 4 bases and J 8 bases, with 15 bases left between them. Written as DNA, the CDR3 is TGCGCCAGCAGCCAGACAGATCCCGAAGGGGAGCTGTTTTTT. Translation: CASSQTDPEGELFF.

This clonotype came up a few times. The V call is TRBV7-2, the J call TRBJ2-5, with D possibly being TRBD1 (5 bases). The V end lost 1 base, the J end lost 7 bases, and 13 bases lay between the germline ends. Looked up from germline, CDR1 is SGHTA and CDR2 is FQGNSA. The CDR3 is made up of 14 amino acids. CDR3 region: CASSLVSQDGTQYF. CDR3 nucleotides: TGTGCCAGCAGCTTAGTTTCACAGGATGGGACCCAGTACTTC.

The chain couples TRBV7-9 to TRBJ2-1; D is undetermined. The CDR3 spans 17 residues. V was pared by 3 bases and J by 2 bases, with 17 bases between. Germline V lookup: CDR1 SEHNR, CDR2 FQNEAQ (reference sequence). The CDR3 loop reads CASSFHLTHLPYNEQFF. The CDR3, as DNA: TGTGCCAGCAGCTTCCACCTCACCCATTTACCCTACAATGAGCAGTTCTTC.

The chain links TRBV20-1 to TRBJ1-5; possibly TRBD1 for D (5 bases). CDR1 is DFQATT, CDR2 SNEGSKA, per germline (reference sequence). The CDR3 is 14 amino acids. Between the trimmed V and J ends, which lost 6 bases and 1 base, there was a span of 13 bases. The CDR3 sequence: CSATTTASNQPQHF. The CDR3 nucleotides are TGCAGTGCAACGACGACAGCAAGCAATCAGCCCCAGCATTTT.